A single sample is the source of the 31 T cell receptor beta chains below, sequenced in a study of tumor-infiltrating lymphocytes in primary liver carcinoma. Starting material for RNA and DNA co-extraction consisted of about 20-30 mg of unsorted bulk tissue. A constant-region primer served to make TCR beta cDNA from 500 to 550 ng total RNA. The TCR beta library was amplified through three nested multiplex PCR rounds in a modified ARM-PCR procedure. Use of TRBV1-TRBV30 forward primers with a C-beta reverse primer characterized the first two PCR rounds, which lasted around 9 cycles each. Using its own MiXCR run on the multiplex PCR reads, TCRdb lists one record per CDR3 protein. The sample records roughly 200,000 distinct CDR3 sequences, around four fifths being singletons. The source material was tumor tissue from primary liver carcinoma. The source is a man in his forties with primary liver carcinoma and hepatitis B virus infection.

Remarks on this clonotype: At one end, the junction sequence differs from germline, possibly due to a read error. The chain links TRBV11-3 to TRBJ2-1; D is undetermined. The CDR3 is made up of 13 amino acids. Per germline, CDR1 SGHNT and CDR2 YENEEA. The chain's CDR3 is CGSSLDSSTEQFF. DNA for the CDR3: TGTGGCAGCAGCTTAGATAGCAGTACTGAGCAGTTCTTC.

On this clonotype itself: At one boundary the junction diverges from the germline segment, which might be a read error. CDR3: CAGSSAFNEQFF. The DNA for the CDR3 is TGTGCCGGCAGCTCAGCTTTCAATGAGCAGTTCTTC. The V gene is TRBV6-2 or TRBV6-3, the J gene TRBJ2-1; D uncertain. CDR1 and CDR2 (germline): MNHEY, SVGEGT. This CDR3 is built from 12 residues.

Details on this clonotype: It is likely a read error, because the conserved phenylalanine at the end of the CDR3 is missing. The chain is built from TRBV6-1 and TRBJ2-7; D unresolved. Germline lookup yields CDR1 MNHNS and CDR2 SASEGT. V lost 9 bases and J lost 1, with 16 bases in between. The length of the CDR3 is 14 residues. CDR3 DNA: TGTGCCAGTACAAGCGTGAGCTTGTCCTACGAGCAGTACTCC. It encodes CASTSVSLSYEQYS.

The chain employs TRBV4-1 and TRBJ2-1; no clear D. Trimming left V 6 bases short and J 0 bases short, with 18 bases between. This CDR3 has 17 amino acids. The germline CDR1 and CDR2 sequences are MGHRA and YSYEKL. The CDR3 nucleotides are TGCGCCAGCAGTCCCGAAAGGGTGGTGAGCTCCTACAATGAGCAGTTCTTC. Translating it yields CASSPERVVSSYNEQFF.

Only one count was recorded for this clonotype. A much larger clone differs from this one at a single base, so this may be a read error. The CDR3 end shows no conserved phenylalanine or tryptophan, and so a read error is likely. It is unclear where the CDR3 begins or ends on the DNA, so no DNA is shown, and the CDR3 is as TCRdb lists it. The chain employs TRBV11-2 and TRBJ1-5; the table's D call, TRBD1, was not checked against the DNA. Germline loops: CDR1 SGHAT, CDR2 FQNNGV. Counting both end residues, the CDR3 totals 15 amino acids. The CDR3 loop reads CASSLAGGGNQPKHY.

As to this clonotype: One junction end does not reproduce the germline sequence, and a read error may be involved. The gene calls are TRBV14 and TRBJ1-1, with TRBD1 as a possible D gene (6 bases). The length of the CDR3 is 13 residues. The germline V gene encodes CDR1 SGHDN and CDR2 FVKESK. The DNA of the CDR3 is TGTGCAAGCAGCCAAGGACAGAGGATAGAAGCTTTCTTT. This gives the protein CASSQGQRIEAFF.

Worth noting for this clonotype: At one end the junction does not follow the germline gene, possibly because of a read error. V usage is TRBV4-1 and J usage is TRBJ1-1; D not certain. Germline assignment: CDR1 MGHRA and CDR2 YSYEKL. The CDR3 consists of 17 residues. Here the CDR3 DNA reads TGCGACAGCAGCCAATATTTGGACCTCAGGATGAACACTGAAGCTTTCTTT. It encodes CDSSQYLDLRMNTEAFF.

With respect to this clonotype: Relative to the germline gene, one junction end is altered; a read error may explain this. The gene calls are TRBV6-1 and TRBJ1-5; the match to TRBD1 covers 8 bases. The germline V gene has CDR1 MNHNS and CDR2 SASEGT. CDR3 length: 14 amino acids. The CDR3 DNA sequence: TGTGCCAGCATGATTGGGACAGGCAATCAGTCCCAGCATTTT. It yields the protein CASMIGTGNQSQHF.

On this clonotype: The junction shows a germline mismatch at one end, possibly a read error. The chain employs TRBV12-5 and TRBJ2-2; TRBD2 aligns across 7 bases. The CDR3 runs to 14 residues. CDR1 LGHNT and CDR2 FRNRAP come from the germline V gene. The DNA of the CDR3 is TGTGCTAGTGCCAAAACTAGGGGCGCGGGGGAGCTGTTATTT. Amino acid sequence: CASAKTRGAGELLF.

This clonotype was recorded once. The rearrangement joins TRBV4-3 to TRBJ2-5; 9 nucleotides align to TRBD2. V lost 4 bases and J lost 8; bases outside the gene matches: 8. Germline V lookup: CDR1 LGHNA, CDR2 YSLEER. The CDR3 is made up of 14 amino acids. In nucleotides, the CDR3 is TGCGCCAGCAGCCTAACGACTAGCGGAGACACCCAGTACTTC. Translated, it gives CASSLTTSGDTQYF.

In regard to this clonotype: One junction end does not reproduce the germline sequence, and a read error may be involved. The chain uses TRBV11-2 and TRBJ2-4, with TRBD2 identical over 10 bases. This CDR3 contains 18 residues. CDR1 SGHAT and CDR2 FQNNGV come from the germline V gene. Here the CDR3 reads CASSTPRLAGLAKNIQYF. As DNA, the CDR3 is TGTGCCAGCAGCACACCGAGACTAGCGGGTCTAGCCAAAAACATTCAATACTTC.

Concerning this clonotype: Its ends do not fully match the called genes, so a read error is possible. The chain couples TRBV4-1 to TRBJ2-7; D call uncertain. This CDR3 is 14 amino acids long. Per the germline V gene, CDR1 is MGHRA and CDR2 is YSYEKL. The DNA for the CDR3 is TGCGCCAGCAGCAAAGATCTGGACCGTGCCAAGCAGTACTTC. This translates into CASSKDLDRAKQYF.

Comment on this clonotype: The junction does not match germline at one end; this may be a read error. V usage is TRBV28 and J usage is TRBJ2-4; possible D gene TRBD2, 7 bases. The CDR3 spans 14 residues. CDR1 is MDHEN and CDR2 is SYDVKM in the germline V gene. The CDR3 region has the DNA TGTGCCAGCAGTTTAGGGGGGGGCGCATACATTCCGTACTTC. Protein product: CASSLGGGAYIPYF.

About this clonotype itself: The junction shows a germline mismatch at one end, possibly a read error. CDR3 protein: CANSYKVGGNYSYTF. The CDR3 bases are TGTGCCAACAGTTACAAAGTGGGCGGTAACTATAGCTACACCTTC. The gene calls are TRBV6-5 and TRBJ1-2, with no clear D. Germline V gene lookup returns CDR1 MNHEY and CDR2 SVGAGI. The CDR3 totals 15 residues.

As for this clonotype: Relative to the germline gene, one junction end is altered; a read error may explain this. The V call is TRBV4-1, the J call TRBJ1-6; 10 bases align to TRBD1. Germline V gene data show CDR1 as MGHRA and CDR2 as YSYEKL. This CDR3 is built from 17 residues. The CDR3 nucleotides read TGCGCCAGAAGCCAAGACCGGGGACAGGGGCGTAGGTCACCCCTTCACTTT. This translates into CARSQDRGQGRRSPLHF.

Worth noting for this clonotype: A junction boundary mismatches the germline segment, possibly from a read error. This rearrangement joins TRBV5-1 to TRBJ2-3; D call uncertain. Germline V gene sequence: CDR1 SGHRS, CDR2 YFSETQ. The CDR3 is 14 residues long. The CDR3 is CASSLGNNTDTQYF. The CDR3 DNA reads TGCGCCAGCAGTTTGGGAAATAACACAGATACACAGTATTTT.

The rearrangement uses TRBV29-1 and TRBJ2-7; D remains unclear. Germline V gene sequence: CDR1 SQVTM, CDR2 ANQGSEA. V shed 3 bases and J shed 6 bases, with 9 bases lying between them. CDR3 length: 11 amino acids. The CDR3: CSVEHGVEQYF. Here the CDR3 DNA reads TGCAGCGTTGAGCATGGGGTCGAGCAGTACTTC.

The V gene is TRBV6-4, the J gene TRBJ2-1, with 10 positions matching TRBD2. The ends lost 3 bases at V and 5 bases at J; junction bases unmatched: 1. Germline loops: CDR1 MRHNA, CDR2 SNTAGT. The CDR3 covers 14 residues. CDR3 nucleotides: TGTGCCAGCAGTGAGGGGACTAGCGACAATGAGCAGTTCTTC. It specifies CASSEGTSDNEQFF.

In this sample, this clonotype turned up once. The chain employs TRBV4-3 and TRBJ1-2; D may be TRBD1 (5 bases). The CDR3 contains 16 residues. CDR1 is LGHNA, CDR2 YSLEER, per germline. The V end lost 11 bases, the J end lost 5 bases, and 27 bases lay between the germline ends. The CDR3 is CAGNQERDGAIYGYTF. The CDR3 DNA reads as TGCGCCGGCAACCAGGAGAGGGACGGAGCTATTTATGGCTACACCTTC.

V and J are TRBV29-1 and TRBJ1-5, with D unresolved. The germline V and J ends were trimmed by 3 bases and 5 bases, with 11 bases remaining between them. Germline CDR1 SQVTM, CDR2 ANQGSEA. This CDR3 region has 13 residues. The CDR3 bases are TGCAGCGTTGAGACTGGGTGGGATCAGCCCCAGCATTTT. Residues: CSVETGWDQPQHF. Combining the CDR3 with reference TRBV29-1 and TRBJ1-5 gives the whole variable domain SAVISQKPSRDICQRGTSLTIQCQVDSQVTMMFWYRQQPGQSLTLIATANQGSEATYESGFVIDKFPISRPNLTFSTLTVSNMSPEDSSIYLCSVETGWDQPQHFGDGTRLSIL.

Comment on this clonotype: The junction departs from germline at one end; a sequencing error may be responsible. V usage is TRBV9 and J usage is TRBJ2-5, with TRBD2 matching 7 bases. Germline assignment: CDR1 SGDLS and CDR2 YYNGEE. The CDR3 runs to 15 residues. For the CDR3, the DNA is TGCGCCACCACCAGTAGTTGGGGGGGCCAAGAGACCCAGTACTTC. Translating it yields CATTSSWGGQETQYF.

The chain links TRBV6-6 to TRBJ1-4; TRBD1 matches at 12 bases. Germline assignment: CDR1 MNHNY and CDR2 SVGAGI (reference sequence). The CDR3 totals 16 residues. The DNA for the CDR3 is TGTGTCAGTCGTAACCGGGACAGGGGGCGAGGCGAAAAACTGTTTTTT. Amino acids: CVSRNRDRGRGEKLFF.

Comment on this clonotype: This likely comes from a read error, as the CDR3 has no conserved phenylalanine or tryptophan at its end. This sequence joins TRBV6-5 and TRBJ1-1; D is undetermined. Deletions cut 6 bases from V and 6 bases from J, with 14 bases between. The CDR3 is 13 amino acids. Germline CDR1 is MNHEY and CDR2 is SVGAGI. CDR3 region: CASRSLVVPEAFL. In DNA, the CDR3 is TGTGCCAGCAGGAGCCTCGTTGTCCCTGAAGCTTTCCTT.

This clonotype has a count of ten or more. The genes are TRBV7-9 and TRBJ1-5, with unresolved D. CDR1 is SEHNR, CDR2 FQNEAQ, per germline (reference sequence). Trimming took 4 bases from V and 7 from J, leaving 8 bases between them. The CDR3 covers 12 residues. The CDR3: CASSSVGQPQHF. In DNA form, the CDR3 reads TGTGCCAGCAGCTCGGTTGGACAGCCCCAGCATTTT. The complete variable domain, with remaining parts taken from reference TRBV7-9 and TRBJ1-5, reads DTGVSQNPRHKITKRGQNVTFRCDPISEHNRLYWYRQTLGQGPEFLTYFQNEAQLEKSRLLSDRFSAERPKGSFSTLEIQRTEQGDSAMYLCASSSVGQPQHFGDGTRLSIL.

This clonotype was seen a few times. This may arise from a read error, as a much more abundant clone is one base away. This sequence joins TRBV5-5 and TRBJ2-3; TRBD1 matches 8 bases. The CDR3 contains 17 residues. Germline V CDR1 and CDR2: SGHKS, YYEKEE (reference sequence). CDR3 in DNA: TGTGCCAGCAGCTTGCTTCAGGGGGCGGTACGCACAAATACGCAGTATTTT. Its protein is CASSLLQGAVRTNTQYF.

Worth noting for this clonotype: Germline is not matched at one junction end, which may reflect a read error. J is TRBJ2-7 and V is TRBV29-1; D may be TRBD1 or TRBD2 (5 bases each). CDR3 length equals 16 residues. Germline V CDR1 and CDR2: SQVTM, ANQGSEA. The CDR3 DNA is TGCAGCGTCGTGACATCTGGGACCGGCACTCCCTACGAACAGTACTTC. Translated, it gives CSVVTSGTGTPYEQYF.

Comments on this clonotype: Its ends do not fully match the called genes, so a read error is possible. V is TRBV6-1 and J is TRBJ1-2, with D possibly matching TRBD1 (5 bases). The CDR3 length is 14 residues. In germline, CDR1 is MNHNS, CDR2 SASEGT. The CDR3 protein is CASSARGANYSYTF. CDR3 sequence (DNA): TGTGCCAGCAGTGCGAGGGGCGCCAACTATAGCTACACCTTC.

Of note for this clonotype: The conserved final phenylalanine or tryptophan is absent from the CDR3, which likely points to a read error. The CDR3 reads CASRSEKAGVKSEQFS. The CDR3 nucleotides are TGTGCCAGCAGGAGTGAAAAAGCGGGAGTGAAAAGTGAGCAGTTCTCC. The V and J genes are TRBV14 and TRBJ2-1, with 8 positions matching TRBD2. The CDR3 covers 16 residues. The V segment lost 6 bases and the J segment 9 bases; nucleotides outside the gene matches: 16. The germline V gene encodes CDR1 SGHDN and CDR2 FVKESK.

As for this clonotype: One end of the junction does not line up with germline, which may come from a read error. This chain links TRBV11-1 with TRBJ2-7, with D possibly being TRBD2 (5 bases). CDR1 is SGHAT and CDR2 is FQDESV in the germline V gene (reference sequence). The CDR3 is made up of 17 amino acids. The CDR3 bases are TGTGCCAGCAGCCTAGGGTCGGCGGGTGAAAGCTCCTACGAGCACTACTTC. Amino acids: CASSLGSAGESSYEHYF.

Many counts were recorded for this clonotype. This chain uses TRBV6-2 or TRBV6-3 with TRBJ2-1, with TRBD2 matching over 7 bases. With V trimmed by 3 bases and J by 10 bases, 12 bases remained unmatched. The CDR3 contains 15 residues. Germline-derived CDR1 and CDR2 are MNHEY and SVGEGT. Here the CDR3 reads CASSYIASGQSEQFF. DNA of the CDR3: TGTGCCAGCAGTTATATCGCTAGCGGCCAGTCGGAGCAGTTCTTC.

The chain couples TRBV6-1 to TRBJ2-2, with a possible D match to TRBD1 (5 bases). CDR1 is MNHNS and CDR2 is SASEGT in the germline V gene. V shed 4 bases and J shed 3 bases, with 15 bases lying between them. The CDR3 contains 16 residues. CDR3 DNA: TGTGCCAGCAGTGTCGACGGACACCATTACACCGGGGAGCTGTTTTTT. This gives the protein CASSVDGHHYTGELFF.